What follows are 9 T cell receptor beta chains derived from one specimen sequenced in a study of blood T cell repertoires in COVID-19. Profiling relied on immunoSEQ multiplex PCR, and the TCRdb table lists in-frame clones only, not all of them. The profile shows about 110,000 clones, around 85% of them singletons. The sample consisted of peripheral blood. The origin of the receptors is a woman aged 55-70 years with COVID-19, enrolled during active disease.

The V gene is TRBV25-1, the J gene TRBJ1-1; 8 positions match TRBD1. Germline trimming cut 4 bases from V and 7 bases from J; bases unmatched to any gene: 8. CDR3 length equals 14 residues. CDR1 and CDR2 (germline): MGHDK, SYGVNS. CDR3 sequence: CASSGTGSGDEAFF. As DNA, the CDR3 is TGTGCCAGCAGTGGGACAGGGAGTGGTGATGAAGCTTTCTTT.

The J gene is TRBJ2-2, the V gene TRBV4-2; D is ambiguous. V lost 1 base and J lost 3, with 9 bases in between. The CDR3 is 15 amino acids. Germline V gene sequence: CDR1 LGHNA, CDR2 YNFKEQ. The CDR3 spells CASSQVVLDTGELFF. The CDR3 DNA is TGTGCCAGCAGCCAAGTTGTTCTCGACACCGGGGAGCTGTTTTTT.

This clone has more than one count but fewer than ten. The gene calls are TRBV7-2 and TRBJ2-5; 8 bases map to TRBD2. The germline V gene has CDR1 SGHTA and CDR2 FQGNSA. The V gene end was trimmed by 5 bases and the J gene end by 1 base; junction bases not matched to a gene: 6. The CDR3 is 15 amino acids. The CDR3 sequence: CASSRGGGVQETQYF. CDR3 sequence (DNA): TGTGCCAGCAGCCGGGGGGGCGGGGTCCAAGAGACCCAGTACTTC.

This clone was counted only a few times. The genes are TRBV19 and TRBJ2-7; D is unclear. The CDR3 is 13 residues long. Germline CDR1 LNHDA, CDR2 SQIVND (reference sequence). V was pared by 5 bases and J by 0 bases, with 8 bases between. The CDR3 DNA reads as TGTGCCAGTAGTCCTGGCAGCTCCTACGAGCAGTACTTC. Protein product: CASSPGSSYEQYF. Based on the CDR3 plus reference TRBV19 and TRBJ2-7, the full variable domain is DGGITQSPKYLFRKEGQNVTLSCEQNLNHDAMYWYRQDPGQGLRLIYYSQIVNDFQKGDIAEGYSVSREKKESFPLTVTSAQKNPTAFYLCASSPGSSYEQYFGPGTRLTVT.

This clone appeared a single time. The V gene is TRBV30, the J gene TRBJ1-2; weak D call: TRBD1 (6 bases). Germline CDR1 reads GTSNPN; CDR2 reads SVGIG (reference sequence). The CDR3 has 14 residues. Trimming pared 3 bases from V and 6 bases from J, leaving 17 bases between. CDR3 in amino acids: CAWRKKWGQDGYTF. The CDR3 DNA follows: TGTGCCTGGAGAAAAAAGTGGGGGCAGGATGGCTACACCTTC.

V gene TRBV13 combines with J gene TRBJ1-2; TRBD1 is a possible D gene (5 bases). The CDR3 is made up of 15 amino acids. Germline V gives CDR1 PRHDT, CDR2 FYEKMQ (reference sequence). The V end was cut by 4 bases, the J end by 5 bases, with 17 bases between. The CDR3 region is CASSSGGEGAYGYTF. Here the CDR3 DNA reads TGTGCCAGCAGCTCCGGGGGAGAAGGGGCGTATGGCTACACCTTC.

V and J are TRBV21-1 and TRBJ2-7; TRBD1, as called in the table, went unchecked against the DNA. TRBV21-1 is a pseudogene segment. CDR3 length: 15 amino acids. The CDR3 protein is CASSKLGQDHGEQYF. CDR3 DNA sequence: TGTGCCAGCAGCAAGTTGGGACAGGATCACGGCGAGCAGTACTTC.

The chain has TRBV5-5 and TRBJ2-2; tentative D call: TRBD2 (5 bases). Germline-derived CDR1 and CDR2 are SGHKS and YYEKEE (reference sequence). V lost 4 bases and J 1 base, leaving 8 bases between the germline ends. CDR3 size: 14 residues. The CDR3 nucleotides read TGTGCCAGCAGCCTAGCAGGGAACACCGGGGAGCTGTTTTTT. It is translated as CASSLAGNTGELFF.

This clone was recorded a few times. The chain employs TRBV11-1 and TRBJ1-2; TRBD1 aligns across 7 bases. Per the germline V gene, CDR1 is SGHAT and CDR2 is FQDESV (reference sequence). The CDR3 has 12 residues. The ends lost 3 bases at V and 8 bases at J; junction bases unmatched: 3. The CDR3 spells CASSLTGKGYTF. The CDR3 DNA reads as TGTGCCAGCAGCTTGACAGGGAAAGGCTACACCTTC.